This T cell receptor beta chain originates from a study of blood T cell repertoires in COVID-19. Sequencing was performed with immunoSEQ multiplex PCR; in TCRdb, only in-frame clones are kept and a portion is missing. The profile covers 200,000 to 300,000 clones, with just under 90% appearing a single time and 0.87% taken by the ten largest. This CDR3 comprises 15 residues. Germline assignment: CDR1 KGHSY and CDR2 FQNENV. Trimming stripped 3 bases from V and 0 bases from J, with 11 bases between. Sequencing was performed on PBMCs or T cells enriched from blood (not recorded which). V usage is TRBV16 and J usage is TRBJ1-1; D gene ambiguous. The source of this sequence is a man aged 45-65 years who had been exposed to COVID-19. The CDR3 sequence: CASSQVYGVNTEAFF. The CDR3 nucleotides are TGTGCCAGCAGCCAGGTATACGGGGTGAACACTGAAGCTTTCTTT.